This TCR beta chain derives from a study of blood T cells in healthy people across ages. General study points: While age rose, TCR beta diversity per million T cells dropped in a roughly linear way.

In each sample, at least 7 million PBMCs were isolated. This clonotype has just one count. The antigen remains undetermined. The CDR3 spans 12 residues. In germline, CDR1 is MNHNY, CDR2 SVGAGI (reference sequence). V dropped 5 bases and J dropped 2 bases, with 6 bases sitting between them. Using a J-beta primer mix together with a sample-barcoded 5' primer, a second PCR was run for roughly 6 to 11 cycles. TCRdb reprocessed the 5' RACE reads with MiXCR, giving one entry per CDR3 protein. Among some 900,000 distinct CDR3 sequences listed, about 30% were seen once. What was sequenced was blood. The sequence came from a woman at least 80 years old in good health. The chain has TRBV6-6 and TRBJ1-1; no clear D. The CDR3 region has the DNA TGTGCCAGCAGTCGTGACAACACTGAAGCTTTCTTT. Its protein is CASSRDNTEAFF.